This TCR beta chain appears in the sequencing data of a study of T cells in Graves' hyperthyroidism and ophthalmopathy. Not enrolled were patients with uncontrolled infection, other autoimmune disease, pregnancy or lactation. Using about 10 ml of fresh peripheral blood, PBMCs were prepared. TCR beta CDR3 regions were amplified from RNA transcripts. In the first-round RT-PCR of the TCR CDR3, the HTBI primer set was used. MiXCR, applied by TCRdb to the multiplex PCR reads, yields one record per CDR3 protein. The sample carries some 510,000 distinct CDR3 sequences, about 20% recorded once. V lost 5 bases and J lost 5, with 13 bases in between. The CDR3 runs 13 residues. CDR1 is MNHNS, CDR2 SASEGT, per germline.

The gene calls are TRBV6-1 and TRBJ2-7, with a tentative D call TRBD1 (6 bases). Sequencing was carried out using blood. The origin of this receptor is a young man with Graves' hyperthyroidism. CDR3 amino acids: CASSPPQGHEQYF. DNA for the CDR3: TGTGCCAGCAGTCCCCCACAGGGCCACGAGCAGTACTTC.